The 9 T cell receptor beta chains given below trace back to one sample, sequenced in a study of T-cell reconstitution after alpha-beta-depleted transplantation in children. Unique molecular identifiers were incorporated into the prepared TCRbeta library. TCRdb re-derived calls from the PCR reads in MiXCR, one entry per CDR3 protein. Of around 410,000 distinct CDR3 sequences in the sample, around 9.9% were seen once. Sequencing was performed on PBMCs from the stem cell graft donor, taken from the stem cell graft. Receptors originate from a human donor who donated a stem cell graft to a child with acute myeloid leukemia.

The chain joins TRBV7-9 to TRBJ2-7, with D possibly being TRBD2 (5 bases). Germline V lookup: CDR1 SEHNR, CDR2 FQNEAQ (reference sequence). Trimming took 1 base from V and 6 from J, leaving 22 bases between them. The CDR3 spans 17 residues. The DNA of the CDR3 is TGTGCCAGCAGCTTAGAGGGCGGATGGGAGCTCGTACGCGAGCAGTACTTC. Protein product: CASSLEGGWELVREQYF.

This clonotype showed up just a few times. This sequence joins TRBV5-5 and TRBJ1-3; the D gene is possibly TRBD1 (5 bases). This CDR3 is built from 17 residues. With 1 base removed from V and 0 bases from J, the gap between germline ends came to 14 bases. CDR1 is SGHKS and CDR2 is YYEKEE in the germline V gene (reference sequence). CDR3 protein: CASSLRSGHISGNTIYF. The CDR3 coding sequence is TGTGCCAGCAGCTTGAGGTCAGGGCACATCTCTGGAAACACCATATATTTT.

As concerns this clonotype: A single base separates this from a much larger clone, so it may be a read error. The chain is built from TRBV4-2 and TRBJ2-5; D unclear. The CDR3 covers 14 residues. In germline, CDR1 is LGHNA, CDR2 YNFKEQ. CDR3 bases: TGTGACAGCAGCCAAGATTCCATAAAAGAGACCCAGTACTTC. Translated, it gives CDSSQDSIKETQYF.

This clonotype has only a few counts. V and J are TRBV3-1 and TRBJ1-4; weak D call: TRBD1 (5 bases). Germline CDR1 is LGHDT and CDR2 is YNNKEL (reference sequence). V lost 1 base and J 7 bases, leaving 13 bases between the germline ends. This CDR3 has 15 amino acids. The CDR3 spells CASSQAGQHSEKLFF. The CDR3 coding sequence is TGTGCCAGCAGCCAAGCGGGGCAGCACTCTGAAAAACTGTTTTTT.

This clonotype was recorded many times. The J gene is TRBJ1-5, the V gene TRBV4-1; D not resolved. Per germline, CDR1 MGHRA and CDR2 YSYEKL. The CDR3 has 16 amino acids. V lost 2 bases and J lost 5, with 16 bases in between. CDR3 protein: CASSQPTAGRDQPQHF. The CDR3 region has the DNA TGCGCCAGCAGCCAACCTACGGCGGGGAGGGATCAGCCCCAGCATTTT.

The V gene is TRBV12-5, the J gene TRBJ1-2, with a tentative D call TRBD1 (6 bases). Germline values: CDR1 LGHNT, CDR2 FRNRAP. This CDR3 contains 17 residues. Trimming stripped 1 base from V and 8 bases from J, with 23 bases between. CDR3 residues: CASGLANYGTTQRGYTF. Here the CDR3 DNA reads TGTGCTAGTGGTTTGGCCAACTACGGGACAACTCAACGAGGCTACACCTTC.

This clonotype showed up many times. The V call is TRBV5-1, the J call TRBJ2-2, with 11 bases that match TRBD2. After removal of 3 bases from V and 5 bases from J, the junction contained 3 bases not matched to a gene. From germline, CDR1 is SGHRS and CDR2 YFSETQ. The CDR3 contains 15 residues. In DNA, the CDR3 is TGCGCCAGCAGCTCGGGACTAGCGGCGACCGGGGAGCTGTTTTTT. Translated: CASSSGLAATGELFF.

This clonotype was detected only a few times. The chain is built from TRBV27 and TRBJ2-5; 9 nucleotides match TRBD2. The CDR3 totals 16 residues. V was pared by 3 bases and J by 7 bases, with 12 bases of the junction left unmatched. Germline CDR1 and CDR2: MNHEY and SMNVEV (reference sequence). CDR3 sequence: CASSFWSSGGWRTQYF. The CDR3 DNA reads TGTGCCAGCAGTTTTTGGAGTAGCGGGGGCTGGCGGACCCAGTACTTC.

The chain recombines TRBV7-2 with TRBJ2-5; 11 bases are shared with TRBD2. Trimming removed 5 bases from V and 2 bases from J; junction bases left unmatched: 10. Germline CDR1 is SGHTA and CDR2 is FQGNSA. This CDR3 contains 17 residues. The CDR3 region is CASSPRGVAGGQETQYF. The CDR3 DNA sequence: TGTGCCAGCAGCCCCCGTGGTGTAGCGGGAGGGCAAGAGACCCAGTACTTC.